This is a list of T cell receptor beta chains from one sample in a study of T cells after posttransplantation cyclophosphamide. Sequencing used immunoSEQ multiplex PCR; TCRdb keeps in-frame clones, though not all of them. This sample has some 35,000 clones and no singletons, with approximately 6.3% in the ten largest. The sample was PBMCs. These receptor sequences come from a man younger than 40 in good health and a related stem cell transplant donor. Each CDR3 is given with its conserved first and last residue. A D gene is named only where the DNA matches it firmly. Some rows have no size entry. The others give once, few or many, or a class for an expanded clone.

>many|TRBJ1-6|TRBV2|NA
TGTGCCAGCGCTGCGGATTCACCCCTCCACTTT
CASAADSPLHF
>many|TRBJ2-3|TRBV19|NA
TGTGCCAGTAGTATTGTACCGGGGACAGATACGCAGTATTTT
CASSIVPGTDTQYF
>many|TRBJ2-3|TRBV5-6|NA
TGTGCCAGCAGCTTGGATCAGGGGCCCACGCAGTATTTT
CASSLDQGPTQYF
>NA|TRBJ2-1|TRBV5-3|TRBD1
TGTGCCAGAAGAAAAGACAGGGGTGGGACCCTGGCTGTAAATGAGCAGTTCTTC
CARRKDRGGTLAVNEQFF
>many|TRBJ1-6|TRBV2|NA
TGTGCCAGCAGTGATAGGGGAGAAGGGTATTCACCCCTCCACTTT
CASSDRGEGYSPLHF
>NA|TRBJ2-5|TRBV5-1|TRBD1
TGCGCCAGCAATGAGGGGGCCCACCAAGAGACCCAGTACTTC
CASNEGAHQETQYF
>many|TRBJ2-1|TRBV2|NA
TGTGCCACCGGGGTAGCCATCGGTGAGCAGTTCTTC
CATGVAIGEQFF
>many|TRBJ1-5|TRBV7-3|NA
TGTGCCAGCAGCTTAACGGGGCAGCGAGATCGTTCTTGCAATCAGCCCCAGCATTTT
CASSLTGQRDRSCNQPQHF
>many|TRBJ2-7|TRBV19|TRBD1
TGTGCCAGTAGTATGGGTTTGACAGGGGGCTACGAGCAGTACTTC
CASSMGLTGGYEQYF
>many|TRBJ1-2|TRBV7-9|NA
TGTGCCAGCAGCTTATCACAGTACTATGGCTACACCTTC
CASSLSQYYGYTF
>many|TRBJ1-1|TRBV18|NA
TGTGCCAGCTCACCCGACAGTTCTTCTGAAGCTTTCTTT
CASSPDSSSEAFF
>few|TRBJ2-5|TRBV7-7|TRBD1
TGTGCCAGCAGCTTGGGACAGGAAGCCAGGGAGACCCAGTACTTC
CASSLGQEARETQYF
>NA|TRBJ2-7|TRBV29-1|NA
TGCAGCGTTGATATGCCCGGCGAGCAGTACTTC
CSVDMPGEQYF
>many|TRBJ2-6|TRBV7-6|TRBD1
TGTGCCAGCAGCGCATCCGGGACAGGGAGCACTGGGGCCAACGTCCTGACTTTC
CASSASGTGSTGANVLTF
>many|TRBJ2-1|TRBV5-1|TRBD1
TGCGCCAGCAGCCTTGGACAGGGAAAGAGCAATGAGCAGTTCTTC
CASSLGQGKSNEQFF
>many|TRBJ2-1|TRBV11-2|NA
TGTGCCAGCAGCTTTATCACAGGGACGGTCCCTACCTACAATGAGCAGTTCTTC
CASSFITGTVPTYNEQFF
>many|TRBJ2-1|TRBV5-1|TRBD1
TGCGCCAGCAGCTTACAGGGGGTTGGGAATGAGCAGTTCTTC
CASSLQGVGNEQFF
>many|TRBJ2-5|TRBV11-1|TRBD2
TGTGCCAGCAGCTTAATCCGGGGGACTATTCAAGAGACCCAGTACTTC
CASSLIRGTIQETQYF
>many|TRBJ2-1|TRBV19|TRBD1
TGTGCCAGCCGGGACAGGGTCTACGATGAGCAGTTCTTC
CASRDRVYDEQFF
>many|TRBJ1-2|TRBV5-8|NA
TGTGCCAGCAGCTTGGACAGGGCTAACTATGGCTACACCTTC
CASSLDRANYGYTF
>few|TRBJ2-7|TRBV29-1|TRBD1
TGCAGCGTTGAAGATAAATTGACAGGGGACGTTGAGCAGTACTTC
CSVEDKLTGDVEQYF
>many|TRBJ1-5|TRBV2|NA
TGTGCCAGCAGTGCTGGACTTAGCAATCAGCCCCAGCATTTT
CASSAGLSNQPQHF
>many|TRBJ2-1|TRBV14|NA
TGTGCCAGCAGCCAAGGGAGTGGGGCAGTTGAGCAGTTCTTC
CASSQGSGAVEQFF
>many|TRBJ2-7|TRBV10-3|TRBD1
TGTGCCATCAGTGAGTTCGGACAGGGGACCGGCGAGCAGTACTTC
CAISEFGQGTGEQYF
>many|TRBJ2-7|TRBV12-3/TRBV12-4|TRBD1
TGTGCCAGCAGTTCGACAGGGGGGGCCTACGAGCAGTACTTC
CASSSTGGAYEQYF
>many|TRBJ2-2|TRBV14|TRBD2
TGTGCCAGCAGCTTACCGGCCGGGGGGTACACCGGGGAGCTGTTTTTT
CASSLPAGGYTGELFF
>many|TRBJ2-7|TRBV7-9|TRBD1
TGTGCCAGCAGCTCCCAAAGGGGGCAGACCTACGAGCAGTACTTC
CASSSQRGQTYEQYF
>NA|TRBJ1-1|TRBV9|TRBD1
TGTGCCAGCAGCGGGGGACAGGACACTGAAGCTTTCTTT
CASSGGQDTEAFF
>many|TRBJ1-1|TRBV2|TRBD1
TGTGCCAGCATCGACAGGGAGGGCACTGAAGCTTTCTTT
CASIDREGTEAFF
>NA|TRBJ1-1|TRBV12-3/TRBV12-4|NA
TGTGCCAGCTCCCCGAGGGGGGGGACAGAAGCTTTCTTT
CASSPRGGTEAFF